These T cell receptor beta chains were read from a single sample in a study of regulatory T cells in long-lasting Graves disease. TCRdb ran MiXCR on the multiplex PCR reads and lists one entry per CDR3 protein. The table shows fewer than 650,000 distinct CDR3 sequences, with 16% occurring only once. The same data also went into a second study, on T cells in Graves' hyperthyroidism and ophthalmopathy.

Sequenced here: peripheral blood mononuclear cells (PBMCs), sampled at new diagnosis, from a patient treated with antithyroid drugs. These receptors all come from a young man with Graves disease. Both conserved end residues are part of each CDR3. Each record gives: D gene, J gene, V gene, clone size, CDR3 DNA, CDR3 protein. The D gene is left open where the match is weak. Clone size appears in some rows only: once, few, many, or a class for an expanded clone.

D gene: .
J gene: TRBJ2-7
V gene: TRBV6-1
clone size: .
CDR3 DNA: TGTGCCAGCTTTCCCGGTCTTAGCGGTGAGATCCTCGAGCAGTACTTC
CDR3 protein: CASFPGLSGEILEQYF

D gene: .
J gene: TRBJ1-2
V gene: TRBV20-1
clone size: many
CDR3 DNA: TGCAGTGCTACTACGACAGGAGGGTATGGCTACACCTTC
CDR3 protein: CSATTTGGYGYTF

D gene: TRBD1
J gene: TRBJ1-6
V gene: TRBV5-1
clone size: .
CDR3 DNA: TGCGCCAGCAGCTTGGCGACAGGGGGCGATTCACCCCTCCACTTT
CDR3 protein: CASSLATGGDSPLHF

D gene: .
J gene: TRBJ2-5
V gene: TRBV5-1
clone size: .
CDR3 DNA: TGCGCCAGCAGCTTGGCGGGATGGGTAGCGGATCAAGAGACCCAGTACTTC
CDR3 protein: CASSLAGWVADQETQYF

D gene: TRBD2
J gene: TRBJ2-3
V gene: TRBV4-1
clone size: few
CDR3 DNA: TGCGCCAGCAGCCAAGACCAACTAGCGGGCAGCACAGATACGCAGTATTTT
CDR3 protein: CASSQDQLAGSTDTQYF

D gene: .
J gene: TRBJ2-7
V gene: TRBV28
clone size: many
CDR3 DNA: TGTGCCAGCAGTTTAAGGGGCGGGACCTCCTACGAGCAGTACTTC
CDR3 protein: CASSLRGGTSYEQYF

D gene: .
J gene: TRBJ1-4
V gene: TRBV2
clone size: few
CDR3 DNA: TGTGCCAGCAGCAGGATCCCTGGAGAAAAACTGTTTTTT
CDR3 protein: CASSRIPGEKLFF

D gene: .
J gene: TRBJ1-3
V gene: TRBV11-2
clone size: .
CDR3 DNA: TGTGCCAGCTTAGGCGCTTCCACCATATATTTT
CDR3 protein: CASLGASTIYF

D gene: .
J gene: TRBJ1-5
V gene: TRBV27
clone size: many
CDR3 DNA: TGTGCCAGCAGTTATGGCCCCCCAGGGATTAGCAATCAGCCCCAGCATTTT
CDR3 protein: CASSYGPPGISNQPQHF

D gene: TRBD1
J gene: TRBJ2-7
V gene: TRBV4-1
clone size: .
CDR3 DNA: TGCGCCAGCAGCCGACCGGGACAGTCCCCCGAGCAGTACTTC
CDR3 protein: CASSRPGQSPEQYF

D gene: .
J gene: TRBJ2-1
V gene: TRBV6-1
clone size: few
CDR3 DNA: TGTGCCACCACGGTGAACTCCTACAATGAGCAGTTCTTC
CDR3 protein: CATTVNSYNEQFF

D gene: .
J gene: TRBJ1-5
V gene: TRBV6-2/TRBV6-3
clone size: .
CDR3 DNA: TGTGCCAGCAGGTTGGTTAAGGGGGACCCTTGGAATCAGCCCCAGCATTTT
CDR3 protein: CASRLVKGDPWNQPQHF

D gene: .
J gene: TRBJ1-5
V gene: TRBV27
clone size: few
CDR3 DNA: TGTGCCAGCAGTTTATTAGGGGGGAGCAATCAGCCCCAGCATTTT
CDR3 protein: CASSLLGGSNQPQHF

D gene: .
J gene: TRBJ2-3
V gene: TRBV20-1
clone size: many
CDR3 DNA: TGCAGTGCTAAAGGAAGCACAGATACGCAGTATTTT
CDR3 protein: CSAKGSTDTQYF

D gene: TRBD2
J gene: TRBJ2-7
V gene: TRBV20-1
clone size: many
CDR3 DNA: TGCAGTGCTACAAACGCGGGTACTAGCGGCTACGAGCAGTACTTC
CDR3 protein: CSATNAGTSGYEQYF

D gene: TRBD1
J gene: TRBJ1-1
V gene: TRBV5-1
clone size: many
CDR3 DNA: TGCGCCAGCAGTTCAGGGGGCACACTGAACACTGAAGCTTTCTTT
CDR3 protein: CASSSGGTLNTEAFF

D gene: TRBD2
J gene: TRBJ2-7
V gene: TRBV13
clone size: many
CDR3 DNA: TGTGCCAGCAGCTTTCGTACTAGCGTGGGTGACGAGCAGTACTTC
CDR3 protein: CASSFRTSVGDEQYF

D gene: .
J gene: TRBJ2-3
V gene: TRBV27
clone size: .
CDR3 DNA: TGTGCCAGCAGGCCCGCTAGCACAGATACGCAGTATTTT
CDR3 protein: CASRPASTDTQYF

D gene: .
J gene: TRBJ1-5
V gene: TRBV7-9
clone size: .
CDR3 DNA: TGTGCCAGCAGCTTAGCGCATTTAGGGGTCGAGGTTCAGCCCCAGCATTTT
CDR3 protein: CASSLAHLGVEVQPQHF

D gene: TRBD1
J gene: TRBJ1-4
V gene: TRBV27
clone size: few
CDR3 DNA: TGTGCCAGCAGCTGGACAGGGGGCGAAAAACTGTTTTTT
CDR3 protein: CASSWTGGEKLFF

D gene: .
J gene: TRBJ2-5
V gene: TRBV27
clone size: many
CDR3 DNA: TGTGCCAGCAGGGGGAGGGAGACCCAGTACTTC
CDR3 protein: CASRGRETQYF

D gene: .
J gene: TRBJ1-4
V gene: TRBV4-1
clone size: .
CDR3 DNA: TGCGCCAGCAGCCAAGGTAGCCAGTGGAATGAAAAACTGTTTTTT
CDR3 protein: CASSQGSQWNEKLFF

D gene: .
J gene: TRBJ2-2
V gene: TRBV12-3/TRBV12-4
clone size: .
CDR3 DNA: TGTGCCAGCAGTCCCAGGACCTATAACACCGGGGAGCTGTTTTTT
CDR3 protein: CASSPRTYNTGELFF

D gene: TRBD2
J gene: TRBJ2-1
V gene: TRBV19
clone size: .
CDR3 DNA: TGTGCCAGTAGTACTATAGCGGGAGCAAGAAATGAGCAGTTCTTC
CDR3 protein: CASSTIAGARNEQFF

D gene: .
J gene: TRBJ2-3
V gene: TRBV12-3/TRBV12-4
clone size: many
CDR3 DNA: TGTGCCAGCAGTCCCATATCAACCACAGATACGCAGTATTTT
CDR3 protein: CASSPISTTDTQYF

D gene: .
J gene: TRBJ2-7
V gene: TRBV6-2/TRBV6-3
clone size: .
CDR3 DNA: TGTGCCAGCAGTTACTCCACGACTAGGGGCTACGAGCAGTACTTC
CDR3 protein: CASSYSTTRGYEQYF

D gene: TRBD1
J gene: TRBJ2-7
V gene: TRBV29-1
clone size: .
CDR3 DNA: TGCAGCGTTCCCCGGACAGGGGTACCCTACGAGCAGTACTTC
CDR3 protein: CSVPRTGVPYEQYF

D gene: .
J gene: TRBJ2-7
V gene: TRBV3-1
clone size: many
CDR3 DNA: TGTGCCAGCAGCCAAGTCGGGCAGTCTTACGAGCAGTACTTC
CDR3 protein: CASSQVGQSYEQYF